This T cell receptor (beta chain) is drawn from a study of blood T cell dynamics during melanoma immunotherapy. Only in-frame clones appear in the TCRdb table, and some are missing; sequencing was by immunoSEQ multiplex PCR. The table records more than 10,000 clones, roughly 90% of them present only once. Time point noted: pre-treatment baseline. CDR3 length: 11 residues. Germline CDR1 MNHEY, CDR2 SMNVEV (reference sequence). The ends were cut back, 3 bases at V and 16 bases at J, with 13 bases in the middle. This chain joins TRBV27 and TRBJ2-1, with D maybe TRBD2 (5 bases). This specimen consisted of blood, obtained from a patient treated with checkpoint blockade. The clonotype was recovered from a human donor with melanoma. CDR3 sequence: CASSFVGIKFF. CDR3 bases: TGTGCCAGCAGTTTTGTCGGGATCAAATTCTTC.